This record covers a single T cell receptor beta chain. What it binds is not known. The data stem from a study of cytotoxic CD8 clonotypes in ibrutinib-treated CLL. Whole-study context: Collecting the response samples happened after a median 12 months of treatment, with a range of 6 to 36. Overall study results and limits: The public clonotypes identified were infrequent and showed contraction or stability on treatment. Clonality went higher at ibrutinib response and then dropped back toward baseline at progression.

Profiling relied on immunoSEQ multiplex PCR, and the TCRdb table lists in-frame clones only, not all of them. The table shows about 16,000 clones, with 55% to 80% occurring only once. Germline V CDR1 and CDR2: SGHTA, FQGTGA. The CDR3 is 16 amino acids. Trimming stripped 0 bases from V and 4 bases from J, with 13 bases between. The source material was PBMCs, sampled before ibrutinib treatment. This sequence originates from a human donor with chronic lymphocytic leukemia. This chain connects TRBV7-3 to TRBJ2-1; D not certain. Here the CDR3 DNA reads TGTGCCAGCAGCTTAACGGCCTCCCAAGGGTACAATGAGCAGTTCTTC. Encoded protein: CASSLTASQGYNEQFF.